A single sample gave rise to the 25 T cell receptor beta chains below, sequenced in a study of blood T cells in healthy people across ages. With a J-beta primer mix and a sample-barcoded 5' primer, a second PCR ran roughly 7 to 11 cycles. TCRdb reanalysed the 5' RACE reads using MiXCR and keeps one entry per CDR3 protein. This table holds over 1.5 million distinct CDR3 sequences, roughly 52% found once. Sequencing input: blood. The receptors come from a woman aged 40 to 50 in good health.

The chain couples TRBV7-9 to TRBJ1-5, with no clear D. The CDR3 length is 14 residues. CDR1 and CDR2 (germline): SEHNR, FQNEAQ (reference sequence). The V end lost 3 bases, the J end lost 4 bases, and 10 bases lay between the germline ends. The CDR3: CASSLAHGNQPQHF. The CDR3 bases are TGTGCCAGCAGCTTGGCTCATGGGAATCAGCCCCAGCATTTT.

The chain links TRBV4-1 to TRBJ2-1, with D uncertain. Germline V lookup: CDR1 MGHRA, CDR2 YSYEKL. The CDR3 has 15 residues. Trimming shortened V by 6 bases and J by 3 bases, and 15 bases separated the two germline ends. The CDR3 here is CASRPAIGNYNEQFF. The CDR3 bases are TGCGCCAGCAGGCCAGCAATAGGGAACTACAATGAGCAGTTCTTC.

The genes are TRBV7-9 and TRBJ1-1, with 7 bases aligning to TRBD1. The CDR3 covers 15 residues. Unmatched junction bases numbered 11, after V lost 5 bases and J lost 5 bases. Germline-derived CDR1 and CDR2 are SEHNR and FQNEAQ (reference sequence). The CDR3 loop reads CASSEGAGTFTEAFF. In DNA form, the CDR3 reads TGTGCCAGCAGCGAGGGGGCAGGGACGTTTACTGAAGCTTTCTTT. The complete variable domain, with remaining parts taken from reference TRBV7-9 and TRBJ1-1, reads DTGVSQNPRHKITKRGQNVTFRCDPISEHNRLYWYRQTLGQGPEFLTYFQNEAQLEKSRLLSDRFSAERPKGSFSTLEIQRTEQGDSAMYLCASSEGAGTFTEAFFGQGTRLTVV.

The gene calls are TRBV6-1 and TRBJ2-7, with D maybe TRBD1 (7 bases). The J call may be in error: the DNA end matches TRBJ2-5 better. Germline loops: CDR1 MNHNS, CDR2 SASEGT. The CDR3 consists of 15 residues. CDR3 DNA sequence: TGTGCCAGCAGTAATACTCAGGGGGGCCGGGAGACCCAGTACTTC. This sequence encodes CASSNTQGGRETQYF.

This clonotype was observed a few times. The gene calls are TRBV7-2 and TRBJ2-7; D perhaps matches TRBD1 (6 bases). Germline V gene data show CDR1 as SGHTA and CDR2 as FQGNSA. V lost 5 bases and J lost 3, with 14 bases in between. The CDR3 covers 14 residues. In DNA form, the CDR3 reads TGTGCCAGCAGCCTACAACCGGGACACTACGAGCAGTACTTC. This gives the protein CASSLQPGHYEQYF.

To note about this clonotype: At one end, the junction sequence differs from germline, possibly due to a read error. The chain carries TRBV6-2 or TRBV6-3 and TRBJ2-1, with 7 nucleotides matching TRBD2. Germline V gene data show CDR1 as MNHEY and CDR2 as SVGEGT. This CDR3 is 15 amino acids long. The CDR3 here is CASGGGVGRWNEQFF. As DNA, the CDR3 is TGTGCCAGCGGGGGGGGTGTAGGGCGGTGGAATGAACAGTTCTTC.

This clonotype was counted ten times or more. The chain has TRBV7-2 and TRBJ2-3; 8 bases line up with TRBD2. Germline V gene data show CDR1 as SGHTA and CDR2 as FQGNSA. CDR3 length: 15 amino acids. After removal of 1 base from V and 3 bases from J, the junction contained 3 bases not matched to a gene. CDR3 residues: CASSLGPGGTDTQYF. In DNA, the CDR3 is TGTGCCAGCAGCTTAGGACCGGGGGGGACAGATACGCAGTATTTT.

There are a few counts of this clonotype. This sequence joins TRBV12-3 or TRBV12-4 and TRBJ2-1; 8 bases are a match to TRBD1. This CDR3 has 16 amino acids. Losses at the gene ends were 6 bases for V and 7 bases for J; bases not matched to a gene: 14. CDR3 region: CASRLSGTGKKNEQFF. In DNA form, the CDR3 reads TGTGCCAGCAGACTCTCCGGGACAGGAAAAAAGAATGAGCAGTTCTTC.

This clonotype was seen only a few times. V gene TRBV27 combines with J gene TRBJ1-6, with 7 bases identical to TRBD1. The CDR3 is 15 amino acids. The J segment lost 8 bases and the V segment lost 4 bases, leaving 8 bases of the junction unmatched. Per germline, CDR1 MNHEY and CDR2 SMNVEV (reference sequence). The CDR3 coding sequence is TGTGCCAGCAGTTCTCAGACAGGGCAGTATTCACCCCTCCACTTT. Translated: CASSSQTGQYSPLHF.

The CDR3 region is CASSQIQGRETQYF. CDR3 in DNA: TGTGCCAGCAGCCAAATACAGGGTCGCGAGACCCAGTACTTC. This chain joins TRBV3-1 and TRBJ2-5; perhaps TRBD1 as D (6 bases). The V end was cut by 2 bases, the J end by 5 bases, with 12 bases between. Germline CDR1 is LGHDT and CDR2 is YNNKEL (reference sequence). This CDR3 contains 14 residues.

In this sample, this clonotype turned up a few times. The V gene is TRBV6-1, the J gene TRBJ2-5, with D hard to call. Per germline, CDR1 MNHNS and CDR2 SASEGT. This CDR3 region has 17 residues. The V and J ends lost 6 bases and 4 bases respectively, with 24 bases between them. This CDR3 is CASRPGKWTAGTETQYF. The CDR3 bases are TGTGCCAGCAGACCCGGAAAATGGACGGCTGGCACAGAGACCCAGTACTTC.

There are a few counts of this clonotype. The chain uses TRBV29-1 and TRBJ2-3; 12 positions match TRBD2. V was pared by 6 bases and J by 3 bases, with 7 bases of the junction left unmatched. Germline V gene lookup returns CDR1 SQVTM and CDR2 ANQGSEA. This CDR3 spans 15 amino acids. Here the CDR3 DNA reads TGCAGCGTGGATCTGCTAGCGGGGGGGACAGATACGCAGTATTTT. Translation: CSVDLLAGGTDTQYF.

The chain has TRBV7-3 and TRBJ2-1; 11 bases line up with TRBD1. Germline V gene lookup returns CDR1 SGHTA and CDR2 FQGTGA. The trim removed 4 bases at V and 8 bases at J, leaving 10 bases unmatched. The CDR3 contains 16 residues. The chain's CDR3 is CASSSLRTGGRYEQFF. In nucleotides, the CDR3 is TGTGCCAGCAGCTCCCTTCGGACAGGGGGCAGGTATGAGCAGTTCTTC.

The chain recombines TRBV3-1 with TRBJ2-3; D perhaps matches TRBD1 (6 bases). The CDR3 has 16 amino acids. Germline-derived CDR1 and CDR2 are LGHDT and YNNKEL (reference sequence). Trimming removed 5 bases from V and 0 bases from J, with 15 bases in between. The CDR3: CASSGYGGSSTDTQYF. DNA for the CDR3: TGTGCCAGCAGCGGATATGGGGGCTCTAGCACAGATACGCAGTATTTT.

J is TRBJ1-1 and V is TRBV20-1, with D possibly matching TRBD1 (6 bases). The CDR3 is 15 residues long. Trimming cost V 0 bases and J 5 bases, with 16 bases left between them. Germline V CDR1 and CDR2: DFQATT, SNEGSKA (reference sequence). CDR3 sequence reads: CSAREEGGARTEAFF. CDR3 bases: TGCAGTGCTAGAGAGGAGGGGGGGGCTCGTACTGAAGCTTTCTTT.

The rearrangement uses TRBV20-1 and TRBJ2-7; no firm D call. CDR3 length equals 14 residues. Trimming pared 6 bases from V and 1 base from J, leaving 16 bases between. Germline CDR1 reads DFQATT; CDR2 reads SNEGSKA (reference sequence). The DNA for the CDR3 is TGCAGTGCCCACTGGGCGGACCAGTCCTACGAGCAGTACTTC. Its protein product is CSAHWADQSYEQYF.

The chain combines TRBV15 with TRBJ1-4; tentatively, D is TRBD1 (5 bases). Germline CDR1 is LNHNV and CDR2 is YYDKDF (reference sequence). V was clipped by 1 base and J by 6 bases, with 12 bases between them. This CDR3 region has 15 residues. Here the CDR3 DNA reads TGTGCCACCAGCAGAGCCAGGGAAGGGTATGAAAAACTGTTTTTT. Protein: CATSRAREGYEKLFF. The whole variable domain, remainder taken from reference TRBV15 and TRBJ1-4, is DAMVIQNPRYQVTQFGKPVTLSCSQTLNHNVMYWYQQKSSQAPKLLFHYYDKDFNNEADTPDNFQSRRPNTSFCFLDIRSPGLGDTAMYLCATSRAREGYEKLFFGSGTQLSVL.

This clonotype was observed a handful of times. CDR3 protein: CASSQVPESAKNIQYF. The CDR3 nucleotides read TGCGCCAGCAGCCAGGTCCCTGAGTCGGCCAAAAACATTCAGTACTTC. V is TRBV4-1 and J is TRBJ2-4, with D unclear. Per the germline V gene, CDR1 is MGHRA and CDR2 is YSYEKL. The CDR3 runs 16 residues. The V end was cut by 3 bases, the J end by 1 base, with 13 bases between.

The CDR3 is CASSLRGWGTSGGRLNEQFF. CDR3 coding DNA: TGTGCCAGCAGCTTAAGGGGATGGGGTACTAGCGGGGGAAGACTCAATGAGCAGTTCTTC. This rearrangement joins TRBV7-2 to TRBJ2-1; 11 bases line up with TRBD2. Germline V gene lookup returns CDR1 SGHTA and CDR2 FQGNSA. V lost 2 bases to trimming and J lost 6 bases; unmatched junction nucleotides: 18. The CDR3 is made up of 20 amino acids.

The sample holds a few counts of this clonotype. This chain connects TRBV7-8 to TRBJ2-5; TRBD2 might be the D (5 bases). Germline V CDR1 and CDR2: SGHVS, FQNEAQ. The germline V and J ends were trimmed by 5 bases and 12 bases, with 7 bases remaining between them. This CDR3 is 9 amino acids long. The CDR3 DNA reads TGTGCCAGCAGCCCGAGGGAGTACTTC. It codes for CASSPREYF.

A single count supports this clonotype. This chain joins TRBV7-9 and TRBJ2-3; D not certain. Trimming shortened V by 5 bases and J by 1 base, and 19 bases separated the two germline ends. The CDR3 has 17 residues. Per the germline V gene, CDR1 is SEHNR and CDR2 is FQNEAQ (reference sequence). Written as DNA, the CDR3 is TGTGCCAGCAGCCGTTTCGACTTCCCTTTCGGCACAGATACGCAGTATTTT. This codes for CASSRFDFPFGTDTQYF.

This chain uses TRBV5-1 with TRBJ2-1; 8 positions agree with TRBD1. CDR3 length equals 13 residues. CDR1 is SGHRS and CDR2 is YFSETQ in the germline V gene. Losses at the gene ends were 7 bases for V and 8 bases for J; bases not matched to a gene: 8. The CDR3 DNA sequence: TGCGCCAGCGGAAACAGGGGGGACGATGAGCAGTTCTTC. Amino acid sequence: CASGNRGDDEQFF.

A remark on this clonotype: The junction and the germline gene differ at one end; a read error may be behind it. The V and J genes are TRBV5-6 and TRBJ1-5, with TRBD1 matching over 7 bases. The CDR3 has 14 residues. Germline loops: CDR1 SGHDT, CDR2 YYEEEE. The CDR3 DNA sequence: TGTGCCAGCAGCACCAGGGGGAAGAATCAACCCCAGCATTTT. Its translation is CASSTRGKNQPQHF.

This sequence joins TRBV5-1 and TRBJ2-3; the D gene is possibly TRBD1 (6 bases). Trimming took off 3 bases at V and 3 bases at J, with 14 bases between the two ends. CDR3 length equals 15 residues. The V gene's germline CDR1 is SGHRS and CDR2 YFSETQ. The CDR3 DNA reads as TGCGCCAGCAGCTCCGGACAGAGAGCTACAGATACGCAGTATTTT. Translating gives CASSSGQRATDTQYF.

There are a few counts of this clonotype. The V gene is TRBV20-1, the J gene TRBJ2-7, with 7 bases fitting TRBD2. V shed 0 bases, J shed 3 bases, and the junction held 14 bases outside the gene matches. CDR1 and CDR2 (germline): DFQATT, SNEGSKA (reference sequence). The CDR3 loop spans 17 amino acids. CDR3 bases: TGCAGTGCTAGAGATCCCTACCGGGACTATAACTACTACGAGCAGTACTTC. It translates to CSARDPYRDYNYYEQYF.